A single sample is the source of the 3 T cell receptor beta chains below, sequenced in a study of early T cells in non-severe SARS-CoV-2 infection. TCRdb passed the 5' RACE reads through MiXCR, listing each CDR3 protein once. This table has fewer than 120,000 distinct CDR3 sequences, over 10% appearing once. Sample: whole blood, taken at baseline. Receptor source: an adult who was a healthcare worker with PCR-confirmed SARS-CoV-2 infection or an uninfected control (not recorded which).

This chain joins TRBV4-1 and TRBJ1-6; 7 bases map to TRBD1. CDR3 length: 15 amino acids. V gave up 0 bases and J gave up 8 bases; unmatched junction bases: 4. CDR1 and CDR2 from the germline V gene are MGHRA and YSYEKL. The CDR3 protein is CASSQENRGYSPLHF. The CDR3 DNA sequence: TGCGCCAGCAGCCAAGAAAACAGGGGATATTCACCCCTCCACTTT.

This clonotype was counted only a few times. V usage is TRBV5-5 and J usage is TRBJ1-4; unclear D gene. The ends were cut back, 7 bases at V and 0 bases at J, with 10 bases in the middle. CDR1 and CDR2 from the germline V gene are SGHKS and YYEKEE (reference sequence). The CDR3 totals 14 residues. This CDR3 is CASRSRATNEKLFF. For the CDR3, the DNA is TGTGCCAGCCGATCGAGGGCAACTAATGAAAAACTGTTTTTT.

This clonotype showed up just a few times. The chain is built from TRBV3-1 and TRBJ1-2; the match to TRBD1 covers 8 bases. The CDR3 loop spans 13 amino acids. The V and J ends lost 5 bases and 4 bases, in that order; junction bases with no gene match: 3. Germline CDR1 reads LGHDT; CDR2 reads YNNKEL (reference sequence). CDR3 residues: CASSRTGSYGYTF. The DNA of the CDR3 is TGTGCCAGCAGCAGGACAGGGAGCTATGGCTACACCTTC.